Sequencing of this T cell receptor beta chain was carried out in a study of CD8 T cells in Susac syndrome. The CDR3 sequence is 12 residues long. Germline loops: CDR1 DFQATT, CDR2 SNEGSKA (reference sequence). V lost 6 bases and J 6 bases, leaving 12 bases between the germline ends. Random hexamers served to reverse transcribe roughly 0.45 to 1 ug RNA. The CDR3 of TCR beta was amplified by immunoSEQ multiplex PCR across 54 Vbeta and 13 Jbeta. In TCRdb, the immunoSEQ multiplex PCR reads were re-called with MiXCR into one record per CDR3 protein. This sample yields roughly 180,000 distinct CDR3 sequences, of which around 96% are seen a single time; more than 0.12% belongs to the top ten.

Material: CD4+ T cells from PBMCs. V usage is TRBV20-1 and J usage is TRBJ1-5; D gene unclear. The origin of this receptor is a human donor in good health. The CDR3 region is CSAVWTGQPQHF. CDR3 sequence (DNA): TGCAGTGCCGTCTGGACTGGTCAGCCCCAGCATTTT.